These 14 T cell receptor beta chains share one sample of origin, sequenced in a study of blood T cell repertoires in COVID-19. Repertoires were generated with immunoSEQ multiplex PCR, while TCRdb's copy carries only in-frame clones and drops some. This repertoire shows around 170,000 clones, 70% to 90% found once; its top ten account for around 2.9%. Sequenced: peripheral blood. These receptors were collected from a man between 60 and 75 years old with acute or convalescent COVID-19.

This clone appeared a single time. The chain employs TRBV19 and TRBJ2-1; possibly TRBD1 for D (5 bases). The V end lost 5 bases, the J end lost 0 bases, and 11 bases lay between the germline ends. Germline CDR1 and CDR2: LNHDA and SQIVND (reference sequence). The CDR3 has 15 amino acids. CDR3 loop: CASSPRTPSYNEQFF. DNA of the CDR3: TGTGCCAGTAGTCCCCGGACACCCTCCTACAATGAGCAGTTCTTC.

This clone was seen only a few times. Other DNA sequences from this sample encode an identical CDR3 as well. This chain connects TRBV4-1 to TRBJ1-3; D is unresolved. The V gene lost 4 bases and the J gene lost 1 base, with 8 bases spanning the gap. The CDR3 is 14 residues long. Looked up from germline, CDR1 is MGHRA and CDR2 is YSYEKL. CDR3 protein: CASSPGGSGNTIYF. CDR3 nucleotides: TGCGCCAGCAGCCCCGGCGGGTCTGGAAACACCATATATTTT.

The V gene is TRBV6-5, the J gene TRBJ1-5; TRBD1 matches 9 bases. CDR1 and CDR2 (germline): MNHEY, SVGAGI. The V gene end was trimmed by 0 bases and the J gene end by 6 bases; junction bases not matched to a gene: 3. The CDR3 covers 15 residues. The CDR3 coding sequence is TGTGCCAGCAGTTACTCGAGGACAGGGGTTCAGCCCCAGCATTTT. This translates into CASSYSRTGVQPQHF.

The chain combines TRBV28 with TRBJ1-2; tentative D call: TRBD1 (6 bases). V was shortened by 8 bases and J by 3 bases, with 13 bases between the two germline ends. Germline V gene lookup returns CDR1 MDHEN and CDR2 SYDVKM. CDR3 size: 13 residues. The CDR3 protein is CASFRQADYGYTF. The CDR3, as DNA: TGTGCCAGCTTTAGACAGGCCGACTATGGCTACACCTTC.

The chain employs TRBV7-9 and TRBJ1-6; D gene uncertain. Germline V gene lookup returns CDR1 SEHNR and CDR2 FQNEAQ (reference sequence). There are 16 residues in the CDR3. The germline V and J ends were trimmed by 4 bases and 5 bases, with 15 bases remaining between them. The CDR3 sequence: CASSSLRPGDNSPLHF. The DNA of the CDR3 is TGTGCCAGCAGCTCCCTTAGGCCAGGCGATAATTCACCCCTCCACTTT.

This chain joins TRBV27 and TRBJ2-5; a weak D match, TRBD1 (6 bases). The length of the CDR3 is 14 residues. CDR1 is MNHEY and CDR2 is SMNVEV in the germline V gene (reference sequence). The V and J ends lost 5 bases and 2 bases respectively, with 12 bases between them. CDR3 in DNA: TGTGCCAGCAGTCCCGGGACAAAACAAGAGACCCAGTACTTC. This gives the protein CASSPGTKQETQYF.

The J gene is TRBJ2-7, the V gene TRBV7-2, with 7 bases aligning to TRBD1. V gave up 5 bases and J gave up 1 base; unmatched junction bases: 2. CDR3 length equals 13 residues. Germline assignment: CDR1 SGHTA and CDR2 FQGNSA. The CDR3 here is CASSRDRSYEQYF. The CDR3 DNA reads TGTGCCAGCAGCAGGGACAGATCCTACGAGCAGTACTTC.

This clone was detected only a few times. V and J are TRBV24-1 and TRBJ1-4; D perhaps matches TRBD1 (5 bases). Germline CDR1 is KGHDR and CDR2 is SFDVKD. The germline V and J ends were trimmed by 9 bases and 10 bases, with 20 bases remaining between them. The CDR3 covers 14 residues. DNA for the CDR3: TGTGCCACCCCGGAGGGACCGAGGAGGGGAAAACTGTTTTTT. It yields the protein CATPEGPRRGKLFF.

This chain connects TRBV15 to TRBJ1-2, with D maybe TRBD1 (6 bases). Germline assignment: CDR1 LNHNV and CDR2 YYDKDF (reference sequence). The CDR3 covers 13 residues. Trimming shortened V by 4 bases and J by 4 bases, and 10 bases separated the two germline ends. The CDR3 loop is CATSTGVVYGYTF. The CDR3 DNA reads as TGTGCCACCAGCACAGGGGTGGTCTATGGCTACACCTTC.

The V and J genes are TRBV9 and TRBJ2-1; 10 bases align to TRBD1. Germline V lookup: CDR1 SGDLS, CDR2 YYNGEE. The CDR3 sequence is 16 residues long. The V gene end was trimmed by 0 bases and the J gene end by 4 bases; junction bases not matched to a gene: 4. The CDR3 protein is CASSVDRTGGYNEQFF. CDR3 nucleotides: TGTGCCAGCAGCGTAGATCGGACAGGGGGGTACAATGAGCAGTTCTTC.

The chain couples TRBV12-5 to TRBJ1-2, with a possible D match to TRBD1 (6 bases). Germline assignment: CDR1 LGHNT and CDR2 FRNRAP. V was clipped by 0 bases and J by 1 base, with 18 bases between them. This CDR3 is 18 amino acids long. CDR3 DNA: TGTGCTAGTGGTTTGGTACTGATAGGGGGACTACTTAACTATGGCTACACCTTC. This codes for CASGLVLIGGLLNYGYTF.

The rearrangement uses TRBV19 and TRBJ2-7; D is unclear. CDR3 length: 11 residues. Germline CDR1 is LNHDA and CDR2 is SQIVND (reference sequence). V lost 8 bases, J lost 4 bases, and 9 bases lay in between. The chain's CDR3 is CASLGHYEQYF. The DNA of the CDR3 is TGTGCCAGTCTCGGTCATTACGAGCAGTACTTC.

The chain joins TRBV14 to TRBJ1-1, with TRBD1 matching 9 bases. The germline V gene encodes CDR1 SGHDN and CDR2 FVKESK. V lost 5 bases and J lost 1; bases outside the gene matches: 23. This CDR3 region has 21 residues. CDR3 sequence (DNA): TGTGCCAGCAGCGTCCTCGACAGGGGGTTGGGACAGTCTTGGTGGAACACTGAAGCTTTCTTT. It encodes CASSVLDRGLGQSWWNTEAFF.

CDR3 nucleotides: TGTGCCAGCAGCCAGGACAGAAACTATGGCTACACCTTC. Protein sequence: CASSQDRNYGYTF. The J gene is TRBJ1-2, the V gene TRBV7-2; weak D call: TRBD1 (6 bases). Between the trimmed V and J ends, which lost 5 bases and 2 bases, there was a span of 9 bases. CDR3 length: 13 residues. Looked up from germline, CDR1 is SGHTA and CDR2 is FQGNSA.